The 18 T cell receptor beta chains below all came from one sample that was sequenced in a study of patients and donors after allogeneic stem cell transplantation. TCRdb called the RT-PCR reads again in MiXCR, with one record for every CDR3 protein. The profile shows more than 850,000 distinct CDR3 sequences, around 17% of them singletons. The sequenced sample was blood, either unsorted or a sorted T cell fraction (not recorded which). These receptor sequences come from a human donor who was either an allogeneic HSCT recipient or a stem cell or donor lymphocyte infusion donor (not recorded which). It is not recorded whose cells these are; they may come from a transplant donor.

J is TRBJ2-7 and V is TRBV20-1, with D possibly being TRBD1 (5 bases). Germline CDR1 reads DFQATT; CDR2 reads SNEGSKA (reference sequence). V gave up 6 bases and J gave up 1 base, with 19 bases separating them. The CDR3 covers 15 residues. Here the CDR3 reads CSALESTARSYEQYF. The CDR3 DNA is TGCAGTGCCCTCGAATCGACAGCCAGATCCTACGAGCAGTACTTC.

V and J are TRBV15 and TRBJ2-7; 8 bases agree with TRBD2. The CDR3 sequence is 15 residues long. The germline V gene encodes CDR1 LNHNV and CDR2 YYDKDF (reference sequence). Losses at the gene ends were 0 bases for V and 6 bases for J; bases not matched to a gene: 7. CDR3 nucleotides: TGTGCCACCAGCAGAGATCGCGGGGGGCTCGCCGAGCAGTACTTC. It codes for CATSRDRGGLAEQYF.

The chain joins TRBV5-1 to TRBJ1-2, with 8 bases aligning to TRBD1. V lost 4 bases and J lost 6; bases outside the gene matches: 11. The CDR3 is made up of 15 amino acids. CDR1 and CDR2 from the germline V gene are SGHRS and YFSETQ. The CDR3 nucleotides are TGCGCCAGCAGCCCGCGGACAGGGAGGTCGCATGGCTACACCTTC. Translated, it gives CASSPRTGRSHGYTF.

This clonotype showed up just a few times. This sequence joins TRBV12-3 or TRBV12-4 and TRBJ1-2; D unclear. The CDR3 covers 16 residues. V was cut by 3 bases and J by 2 bases, with 16 bases left in between. CDR3 loop: CASSFRRRGTNYGYTF. CDR3 DNA: TGTGCCAGCAGTTTCCGCCGGCGGGGTACCAACTATGGCTACACCTTC.

The sample holds a few counts of this clonotype. The chain's CDR3 is CASSPRGQNHGYTF. CDR3 coding DNA: TGTGCCAGCAGCCCCCGGGGTCAGAACCATGGCTACACCTTC. The chain has TRBV11-3 and TRBJ1-2; D ambiguous. V shed 5 bases and J shed 6 bases, with 16 bases lying between them. This CDR3 region has 14 residues. Germline CDR1 is SGHNT and CDR2 is YENEEA. The entire variable domain, with the rest obtained from reference TRBV11-3 and TRBJ1-2, is as follows: EAGVVQSPRYKIIEKKQPVAFWCNPISGHNTLYWYLQNLGQGPELLIRYENEEAVDDSQLPKDRFSAERLKGVDSTLKIQPAELGDSAVYLCASSPRGQNHGYTFGSGTRLTVV.

This clonotype was found a few times. Germline and junction disagree at one end, which may indicate a read error. The chain combines TRBV10-3 with TRBJ1-1, with D tentatively TRBD1 (5 bases). In germline, CDR1 is ENHRY, CDR2 SYGVKD. The CDR3 contains 13 residues. The CDR3 DNA sequence: TGTGCCGTCAGGACCAGGGAGAACACTGAAGCTTTCTTT. It translates to CAVRTRENTEAFF.

This clonotype was observed a handful of times. This chain uses TRBV2 with TRBJ1-2; TRBD1 agrees at 7 bases. With 2 bases clipped from V and 1 base from J, the junction kept 4 bases outside the gene matches. CDR1 and CDR2 (germline): SNHLY, FYNNEI. The CDR3 consists of 15 residues. This CDR3 reads CASSERGQLNYGYTF. The CDR3 DNA sequence: TGTGCCAGCAGTGAAAGGGGACAGCTTAACTATGGCTACACCTTC.

The table lists this clonotype with a few counts. The chain combines TRBV12-3 or TRBV12-4 with TRBJ1-2; D is uncertain. The CDR3 spans 13 residues. The germline V and J ends were trimmed by 5 bases and 6 bases, with 13 bases remaining between them. The CDR3 reads CASSPPAGHGYTF. The CDR3 bases are TGTGCCAGCAGTCCCCCGGCGGGTCATGGCTACACCTTC.

The rearrangement uses TRBV20-1 and TRBJ2-3; the D gene is possibly TRBD2 (5 bases). The CDR3 extends over 13 amino acids. Germline V gives CDR1 DFQATT, CDR2 SNEGSKA (reference sequence). CDR3 loop: CSPGGTGTDTQYF. CDR3 nucleotides: TGCAGCCCCGGAGGCACGGGCACAGATACGCAGTATTTT.

The V call is TRBV4-1, the J call TRBJ2-1; 7 bases match TRBD1. The CDR3 extends over 17 amino acids. Germline CDR1 reads MGHRA; CDR2 reads YSYEKL. V gave up 3 bases and J gave up 1 base; unmatched junction bases: 9. CDR3 sequence (DNA): TGCGCCAGCAGCCACTGGGCAACGGGACAGTCCTACAATGAGCAGTTCTTC. Translation: CASSHWATGQSYNEQFF.

The chain combines TRBV6-2 or TRBV6-3 with TRBJ2-7; no clear D gene. Germline assignment: CDR1 MNHEY and CDR2 SVGEGT. V was shortened by 2 bases and J by 2 bases, with 7 bases between the two germline ends. CDR3 length: 13 amino acids. The CDR3 region has the DNA TGTGCCAGCAGTTACGCCTCACCCTACGAGCAGTACTTC. The encoded protein is CASSYASPYEQYF.

The sample holds a few counts of this clonotype. V and J are TRBV6-2 or TRBV6-3 and TRBJ1-6; TRBD1 aligns across 7 bases. Trimming cost V 2 bases and J 11 bases; bases outside gene matches: 9. Germline V gene lookup returns CDR1 MNHEY and CDR2 SVGEGT. CDR3 length: 15 amino acids. The CDR3 sequence: CASSYTGTVPAPLHF. For the CDR3, the DNA is TGTGCCAGCAGTTACACCGGGACAGTCCCGGCACCCCTCCACTTT.

This chain uses TRBV20-1 with TRBJ2-1, with a weak D call TRBD2 (6 bases). Germline-derived CDR1 and CDR2 are DFQATT and SNEGSKA (reference sequence). This CDR3 is built from 14 residues. V was pared by 4 bases and J by 0 bases, with 10 bases between. The DNA of the CDR3 is TGCAGTGCTAATTTCGGGAGCTCCTACAATGAGCAGTTCTTC. The encoded protein is CSANFGSSYNEQFF.

V usage is TRBV12-3 or TRBV12-4 and J usage is TRBJ2-2; 7 positions match TRBD1. J was trimmed by 5 bases and V by 2 bases; bases with no gene match: 8. There are 16 residues in the CDR3. The CDR3 here is CASSLSRGRATGELFF. As DNA, the CDR3 is TGTGCCAGCAGTTTAAGTAGGGGGCGAGCTACCGGGGAGCTGTTTTTT.

This clonotype was seen many times. The V gene is TRBV5-6, the J gene TRBJ1-2; D is undetermined. The CDR3 spans 14 residues. CDR1 is SGHDT and CDR2 is YYEEEE in the germline V gene. Trimming took 0 bases from V and 2 from J, leaving 8 bases between them. As DNA, the CDR3 is TGTGCCAGCAGCTTGGGGCTAGAAAACTATGGCTACACCTTC. This encodes CASSLGLENYGYTF.

There are a few counts of this clonotype. J is TRBJ2-1 and V is TRBV4-2; D remains ambiguous. Trimming removed 2 bases at V and 7 bases at J, with 9 bases between. The CDR3 consists of 13 residues. Germline CDR1 is LGHNA and CDR2 is YNFKEQ. The CDR3 spells CASSQLGGNEQFF. Written as DNA, the CDR3 is TGTGCCAGCAGCCAACTCGGCGGTAATGAGCAGTTCTTC.

This clonotype has a count of ten or more. The rearrangement uses TRBV20-1 and TRBJ2-5; 10 positions match TRBD2. The CDR3 runs to 15 residues. The germline V gene encodes CDR1 DFQATT and CDR2 SNEGSKA (reference sequence). The V gene end was trimmed by 1 base and the J gene end by 2 bases; junction bases not matched to a gene: 4. The CDR3 DNA sequence: TGCAGTGCTAGAGTCCTAGCGGGGGCACAAGAGACCCAGTACTTC. It is translated as CSARVLAGAQETQYF.

Turning to this clonotype: Its ends do not fully match the called genes, so a read error is possible. The rearrangement uses TRBV7-9 and TRBJ2-7, with no clear D. This CDR3 comprises 12 residues. The germline CDR1 and CDR2 sequences are SEHNR and FQNEAQ (reference sequence). Here the CDR3 reads CASSLGAGLLDF. In DNA, the CDR3 is TGTGCCAGCAGCTTAGGGGCAGGCCTCCTAGACTTC.